The TCR beta chain under discussion was sequenced for a study of shared clonotypes between healthy human individuals. This CDR3 has 16 residues. Trimming left V 5 bases short and J 0 bases short, with 14 bases between. Germline V gene lookup returns CDR1 SGHTS and CDR2 YDEGEE. In the study's own analysis: As immunoSEQ supplied junction-only sequences (without quality scores), filtering differed. Produced via immunoSEQ multiplex PCR; TCRdb's table is partial and in-frame only. For V, J and clone size, that table is used; D and trimming come from the DNA. The sample shows roughly 640,000 clones, about 74% of them seen only once. Healthy and HIV-negative, the adult donors had no recent acute infections or vaccinations.

The chain recombines TRBV5-8 with TRBJ1-4; D gene ambiguous. The sequencing input was memory CD4+ T cells sorted from blood. Described subset: CD45RA-negative fraction. The clonotype comes from a woman aged 30 to 39 in good health. The CDR3 sequence is CASSSPSTATNEKLFF. The CDR3 nucleotides read TGTGCCAGCAGTTCGCCCTCGACGGCAACTAATGAAAAACTGTTTTTT.